These T cell receptor beta chains were read from a single sample in a study of blood T cell repertoires in COVID-19. Sequenced by immunoSEQ multiplex PCR; TCRdb stores in-frame clones only, minus some. The repertoire holds about 380,000 clones, with 85% as singletons. The sample was peripheral blood. These receptors all stem from a woman aged 18-29 years with acute or convalescent COVID-19. Each CDR3 is given with its conserved first and last residue. D genes are given only for firm matches.

J: TRBJ2-7
V: TRBV5-4
D: .
CDR3: CASSLAPDGNYEQYF

J: TRBJ2-1
V: TRBV9
D: TRBD2
CDR3: CASSPRGSYNEQFF

J: TRBJ1-5
V: TRBV5-8
D: TRBD1
CDR3: CASSLDQGQARPQHF

J: TRBJ2-3
V: TRBV29-1
D: TRBD1
CDR3: CSVHPRQGPGDTQYF

J: TRBJ2-5
V: TRBV11-2
D: .
CDR3: CASSLMSGTSPQETQYF

J: TRBJ1-1
V: TRBV7-9
D: .
CDR3: CASSESKNTEAFF

J: TRBJ1-1
V: TRBV4-1
D: TRBD1
CDR3: CASSQEGTGGKREAFF

J: TRBJ1-3
V: TRBV3-1/TRBV3-2
D: .
CDR3: CASSQDPRLEIGNTIYF

J: TRBJ1-2
V: TRBV6-1
D: TRBD1
CDR3: CASSDTGGYYGYTF

J: TRBJ2-1
V: TRBV6-1
D: .
CDR3: CASSELPAASSYNEQFF

J: TRBJ2-3
V: TRBV5-6
D: .
CDR3: CASRQGTSTDTQYF

J: TRBJ1-2
V: TRBV27
D: .
CDR3: CASRPDSTGGYTF

J: TRBJ2-1
V: TRBV7-3
D: .
CDR3: CASSWRRPGDEQFF

J: TRBJ1-2
V: TRBV9
D: TRBD1
CDR3: CASSVNRDREENGYTF

J: TRBJ2-7
V: TRBV5-3
D: .
CDR3: CARSFNEQYF

J: TRBJ1-5
V: TRBV7-8
D: .
CDR3: CASSPSAGPQPQHF

J: TRBJ2-3
V: TRBV11-2
D: TRBD2
CDR3: CASSLSLRTSGYTDTQYF

J: TRBJ1-4
V: TRBV6-5
D: TRBD1
CDR3: CASRPTGGNEKLFF

J: TRBJ1-3
V: TRBV28
D: .
CDR3: CASRTGTGNTIYF

J: TRBJ1-5
V: TRBV6-5
D: .
CDR3: CAVNRDSNQPQHF

J: TRBJ2-7
V: TRBV18
D: TRBD1
CDR3: CASSPPGTGQYEQYF

J: TRBJ2-1
V: TRBV3-1/TRBV3-2
D: TRBD1
CDR3: CASSQKTGVTLSNEQFF

J: TRBJ2-1
V: TRBV10-3
D: TRBD1
CDR3: CAIDRDRGANEQFF

J: TRBJ2-6
V: TRBV5-1
D: TRBD2
CDR3: CASSSHGGGWASGANVLTF

J: TRBJ2-2
V: TRBV4-2
D: .
CDR3: CASSQDKGVGELFF

J: TRBJ1-1
V: TRBV5-1
D: .
CDR3: CASSESEVTEAFF

J: TRBJ1-2
V: TRBV19
D: .
CDR3: CASSMGRGYGYTF

J: TRBJ2-2
V: TRBV28
D: TRBD1
CDR3: CASRAAGAGGTGELFF

J: TRBJ2-7
V: TRBV28
D: TRBD1
CDR3: CASSLTGDGYEQYF

J: TRBJ1-5
V: TRBV9
D: TRBD1
CDR3: CASSATGTGNQPQHF

J: TRBJ1-1
V: TRBV29-1
D: .
CDR3: CSVEDQGNTEAFF

J: TRBJ1-5
V: TRBV6-2/TRBV6-3
D: TRBD1
CDR3: CASSNPGTGNQPQHF

J: TRBJ1-5
V: TRBV12-5
D: .
CDR3: CASGLYSGNSNQPQHF

J: TRBJ2-1
V: TRBV5-6
D: .
CDR3: CASSLLSPDEQFF

J: TRBJ2-5
V: TRBV5-1
D: TRBD2
CDR3: CASSSSGGGQETQYF

J: TRBJ2-7
V: TRBV4-1
D: TRBD1
CDR3: CASSPGTGVFDEQYF

J: TRBJ1-5
V: TRBV12-3/TRBV12-4
D: TRBD1
CDR3: CASATGEGQPQHF

J: TRBJ1-1
V: TRBV5-6
D: .
CDR3: CASSFVPRAGNNQAFF

J: TRBJ1-2
V: TRBV30
D: TRBD1
CDR3: CAWSVRVGQGYGYTF

J: TRBJ2-1
V: TRBV6-5
D: .
CDR3: CASSYQNEQFF

J: TRBJ2-1
V: TRBV14
D: TRBD2
CDR3: CASSLLAGVRNEQFF

J: TRBJ2-5
V: TRBV5-6
D: .
CDR3: CASSFLGAQETQYF

J: TRBJ1-4
V: TRBV30
D: TRBD1
CDR3: CAWSGDRGTNEKLFF

J: TRBJ1-4
V: TRBV5-4
D: .
CDR3: CASSLAANEKLFF

J: TRBJ2-7
V: TRBV5-6
D: .
CDR3: CASSQATSYEQYF

J: TRBJ2-7
V: TRBV28
D: TRBD2
CDR3: CASSLSGGQYF

J: TRBJ2-1
V: TRBV19
D: TRBD2
CDR3: CASSIKLAGGDEQFF

J: TRBJ1-2
V: TRBV2
D: TRBD1
CDR3: CASSLEQGFFGYTF

J: TRBJ2-3
V: TRBV19
D: TRBD2
CDR3: CASRRTSVFTDTQYF

J: TRBJ2-1
V: TRBV3-1/TRBV3-2
D: TRBD2
CDR3: CASSQDASGAEQFF

J: TRBJ1-2
V: TRBV7-3
D: TRBD1
CDR3: CASSVDRGRDYGYTF

J: TRBJ2-3
V: TRBV19
D: TRBD2
CDR3: CASSTGGFLTDTQYF

J: TRBJ2-2
V: TRBV5-1
D: TRBD2
CDR3: CASSPAGAYTGELFF

J: TRBJ2-3
V: TRBV24-1
D: TRBD1
CDR3: CATGDDRGDTVTQYF

J: TRBJ2-3
V: TRBV7-8
D: TRBD2
CDR3: CASSAWEGQSTDTQYF